The 11 T cell receptor beta chains in this list originate from one sample, sequenced in a study of blood T cell repertoires in COVID-19. Only in-frame clones appear in the TCRdb table, and some are missing; sequencing was by immunoSEQ multiplex PCR. The sample shows 150,000 to 200,000 clones, roughly 79% of them seen only once. The sample was peripheral blood. Receptors originate from a man between 60 and 75 years old with active or convalescent COVID-19.

The gene calls are TRBV5-1 and TRBJ2-7; 13 nucleotides agree with TRBD2. The CDR3 is 15 amino acids. Germline V CDR1 and CDR2: SGHRS, YFSETQ. V gave up 0 bases and J gave up 6 bases; unmatched junction bases: 3. The CDR3 sequence: CASSLEGLAGSEQYF. DNA for the CDR3: TGCGCCAGCAGCTTGGAGGGACTAGCGGGATCCGAGCAGTACTTC.

The chain combines TRBV3-1 (or the pseudogene TRBV3-2) with TRBJ2-1; 10 nucleotides agree with TRBD2. The CDR3 is made up of 18 amino acids. The V and J ends lost 1 base and 8 bases, in that order; junction bases with no gene match: 14. CDR1 LGHDT and CDR2 YNNKEL come from the germline V gene (reference sequence). CDR3: CASSQVPSKSGRGDEQFF. The CDR3 DNA reads TGTGCCAGCAGCCAAGTCCCCTCAAAAAGCGGGAGGGGAGATGAGCAGTTCTTC.

The chain carries TRBV5-1 and TRBJ2-3; no clear D. With 5 bases removed from V and 0 bases from J, the gap between germline ends came to 13 bases. This CDR3 is 15 amino acids long. Germline loops: CDR1 SGHRS, CDR2 YFSETQ. The CDR3 DNA reads as TGCGCCAGCAGGGAACAGACAACTAGCACAGATACGCAGTATTTT. Protein: CASREQTTSTDTQYF.

The V gene is TRBV28, the J gene TRBJ2-5; D remains unclear. V was clipped by 3 bases and J by 1 base, with 6 bases between them. Germline loops: CDR1 MDHEN, CDR2 SYDVKM. The CDR3 consists of 13 residues. The CDR3: CASSFWPQETQYF. The CDR3 DNA reads as TGTGCCAGCAGTTTTTGGCCCCAAGAGACCCAGTACTTC.

The V call is TRBV11-2, the J call TRBJ1-1; no definite D call. V lost 1 base to trimming and J lost 4 bases, with 10 bases between them. This CDR3 is 14 amino acids long. Germline CDR1 is SGHAT and CDR2 is FQNNGV. The CDR3 loop reads CASSLVLRGTEAFF. In nucleotides, the CDR3 is TGTGCCAGCAGCTTAGTACTGCGGGGCACTGAAGCTTTCTTT.

The chain is built from TRBV6-1 and TRBJ2-7; TRBD2 might be the D (7 bases). The V end was cut by 3 bases, the J end by 5 bases, with 17 bases between. This CDR3 has 15 residues. Germline V gene lookup returns CDR1 MNHNS and CDR2 SASEGT. This CDR3 is CASSDPGGPRDEQYF. DNA of the CDR3: TGTGCCAGCAGTGACCCCGGGGGGCCCCGGGACGAGCAGTACTTC.

The rearrangement uses TRBV5-6 and TRBJ2-5; weak D call: TRBD2 (6 bases). This CDR3 has 15 residues. Germline V CDR1 and CDR2: SGHDT, YYEEEE. V was shortened by 0 bases and J by 4 bases, with 13 bases between the two germline ends. Here the CDR3 reads CASSLEGLARETQYF. Written as DNA, the CDR3 is TGTGCCAGCAGCTTGGAGGGCCTAGCGAGAGAGACCCAGTACTTC. Supplemented by reference TRBV5-6 and TRBJ2-5, the full variable domain reads DAGVTQSPTHLIKTRGQQVTLRCSPKSGHDTVSWYQQALGQGPQFIFQYYEEEERQRGNFPDRFSGHQFPNYSSELNVNALLLGDSALYLCASSLEGLARETQYFGPGTRLLVL.

The chain recombines TRBV2 with TRBJ1-6; D gene ambiguous. V lost 3 bases to trimming and J lost 3 bases, with 6 bases between them. This CDR3 is 14 amino acids long. CDR1 is SNHLY and CDR2 is FYNNEI in the germline V gene. CDR3 residues: CASSDQVYNSPLHF. The CDR3 coding sequence is TGTGCCAGCAGTGACCAGGTCTATAATTCACCCCTCCACTTT.

This chain uses TRBV7-7 with TRBJ2-1, with unresolved D. V gave up 3 bases and J gave up 5 bases, with 11 bases separating them. The CDR3 is made up of 14 amino acids. Germline CDR1 SSHAT, CDR2 FNYEAQ (reference sequence). CDR3 nucleotide sequence: TGTGCCAGCAGCTTTGGGCTTTTCGACAATGAGCAGTTCTTC. Residues: CASSFGLFDNEQFF.

V is TRBV27 and J is TRBJ2-1; 7 bases line up with TRBD1. The CDR3 spans 13 residues. Germline assignment: CDR1 MNHEY and CDR2 SMNVEV (reference sequence). V shed 6 bases, J shed 15 bases, and the junction held 14 bases outside the gene matches. CDR3 DNA: TGTGCCAGCAGCCAGAACGAGGGGGCTGGACGGTTCTTC. It translates to CASSQNEGAGRFF.

This clone was seen only a few times. The rearrangement joins TRBV28 to TRBJ1-4, with TRBD1 matching over 7 bases. With 6 bases clipped from V and 7 bases from J, the junction kept 11 bases outside the gene matches. Germline V gene sequence: CDR1 MDHEN, CDR2 SYDVKM. CDR3 length: 15 amino acids. The CDR3 sequence: CASSARTGALEKLFF. CDR3 DNA sequence: TGTGCCAGCAGCGCCCGGACAGGCGCCCTTGAAAAACTGTTTTTT. The variable domain in full, with the rest retrieved from reference TRBV28 and TRBJ1-4, is DVKVTQSSRYLVKRTGEKVFLECVQDMDHENMFWYRQDPGLGLRLIYFSYDVKMKEKGDIPEGYSVSREKKERFSLILESASTNQTSMYLCASSARTGALEKLFFGSGTQLSVL.